These 16 T cell receptor beta chains were all obtained from the same sample, sequenced in a study of T cells after yellow fever vaccination. MiXCR, applied by TCRdb to the 5' RACE reads, yields one record per CDR3 protein. Among 150,000 to 200,000 distinct CDR3 sequences listed, approximately 11% were seen once. The input for sequencing was CD8+ T cells sorted from PBMCs, taken 15 days after the yellow fever booster vaccination. The receptors shown here come from a man aged 18 to 29 who received the YFV17D yellow fever vaccine.

This clonotype was counted ten times or more. The V call is TRBV5-1, the J call TRBJ2-2, with D uncertain. Germline V gene data show CDR1 as SGHRS and CDR2 as YFSETQ. Trimming pared 3 bases from V and 1 base from J, leaving 16 bases between. CDR3 length equals 17 residues. In nucleotides, the CDR3 is TGCGCCAGCAGCTCGCGCCGTGGGTTTAGGAACACCGGGGAGCTGTTTTTT. Amino acids: CASSSRRGFRNTGELFF.

This chain links TRBV9 with TRBJ2-3, with a tentative D call TRBD2 (5 bases). Germline V lookup: CDR1 SGDLS, CDR2 YYNGEE. V lost 3 bases and J lost 5, with 10 bases in between. This CDR3 region has 13 residues. CDR3 DNA: TGTGCCAGCAGCGCCGGGAACCTAGATACGCAGTATTTT. Translated: CASSAGNLDTQYF.

This clonotype was counted only a few times. This chain joins TRBV4-1 and TRBJ2-3; D might be TRBD1 (6 bases). The CDR3 runs 15 residues. Trimming removed 4 bases at V and 6 bases at J, with 17 bases between. The germline V gene encodes CDR1 MGHRA and CDR2 YSYEKL. The CDR3 DNA reads TGCGCCAGCAGCCCTCTTGATAAGGGGGAGGATACGCAGTATTTT. It translates to CASSPLDKGEDTQYF.

The rearrangement joins TRBV7-9 to TRBJ2-3, with 9 bases that match TRBD2. Unmatched junction bases numbered 21, after V lost 3 bases and J lost 8 bases. The germline CDR1 and CDR2 sequences are SEHNR and FQNEAQ (reference sequence). The CDR3 spans 19 residues. CDR3: CASSFPYSGGAISQITQYF. As DNA, the CDR3 is TGTGCCAGCAGCTTTCCCTATAGCGGGGGAGCGATATCCCAGATTACGCAGTATTTT.

V and J are TRBV5-1 and TRBJ2-7, with 9 bases that match TRBD2. The germline gives CDR1 SGHRS, CDR2 YFSETQ. This CDR3 is built from 16 residues. Unmatched junction bases numbered 8, after V lost 3 bases and J lost 1 base. The CDR3 DNA reads TGCGCCAGCAGCTGGGGACTAGCAACCCCGTCCTACGAGCAGTACTTC. It translates to CASSWGLATPSYEQYF.

This clonotype was picked up a small number of times. The rearrangement uses TRBV19 and TRBJ1-5; no definite D call. Trimming shortened V by 3 bases and J by 2 bases, and 11 bases separated the two germline ends. CDR1 and CDR2 (germline): LNHDA, SQIVND (reference sequence). The CDR3 extends over 15 amino acids. The CDR3 sequence: CASSIIALGNQPQHF. CDR3 sequence (DNA): TGTGCCAGTAGTATCATCGCGTTGGGCAATCAGCCCCAGCATTTT. The whole variable domain, remainder taken from reference TRBV19 and TRBJ1-5, is DGGITQSPKYLFRKEGQNVTLSCEQNLNHDAMYWYRQDPGQGLRLIYYSQIVNDFQKGDIAEGYSVSREKKESFPLTVTSAQKNPTAFYLCASSIIALGNQPQHFGDGTRLSIL.

The gene calls are TRBV27 and TRBJ2-3; 10 nucleotides line up with TRBD2. Losses at the gene ends were 6 bases for V and 2 bases for J; bases not matched to a gene: 8. From germline, CDR1 is MNHEY and CDR2 SMNVEV (reference sequence). The CDR3 spans 16 residues. The CDR3 nucleotides read TGTGCCAGCAGAGATCTAGCGGGGGTAAACACAGATACGCAGTATTTT. This encodes CASRDLAGVNTDTQYF.

This clonotype was detected many times. The rearrangement joins TRBV4-3 to TRBJ2-5; no definite D call. V was clipped by 3 bases and J by 5 bases, with 16 bases between them. Per the germline V gene, CDR1 is LGHNA and CDR2 is YSLEER. This CDR3 contains 15 residues. The CDR3 nucleotides are TGCGCCAGCAGCCAGGAAGTCAGGACGACGGAGACCCAGTACTTC. It specifies CASSQEVRTTETQYF.

This clonotype has more than one count but fewer than ten. The rearrangement links TRBV4-1 to TRBJ2-3, with D maybe TRBD2 (6 bases). The germline V and J ends were trimmed by 1 base and 2 bases, with 10 bases remaining between them. This CDR3 spans 15 amino acids. The germline V gene has CDR1 MGHRA and CDR2 YSYEKL. This CDR3 reads CASSQGRDFTDTQYF. CDR3 nucleotides: TGCGCCAGCAGCCAAGGACGGGACTTCACAGATACGCAGTATTTT.

The gene calls are TRBV7-2 and TRBJ2-3; D possibly matches TRBD1 or TRBD2 (6 bases each). Trimming cost V 3 bases and J 4 bases, with 17 bases left between them. CDR1 is SGHTA, CDR2 FQGNSA, per germline. The CDR3 covers 16 residues. CDR3 sequence reads: CASSFRWGAHPDTQYF. CDR3 DNA sequence: TGTGCCAGCAGCTTCCGGTGGGGGGCGCACCCAGATACGCAGTATTTT.

V usage is TRBV6-4 and J usage is TRBJ2-3; TRBD2 matches at 9 bases. CDR3 length: 15 amino acids. Trimming removed 0 bases from V and 4 bases from J; junction bases left unmatched: 2. The germline CDR1 and CDR2 sequences are MRHNA and SNTAGT. The chain's CDR3 is CASSDSGGGADTQYF. CDR3 coding DNA: TGTGCCAGCAGTGACTCAGGCGGGGGGGCAGATACGCAGTATTTT.

The V call is TRBV7-2, the J call TRBJ2-2; the D call may be TRBD1 or TRBD2 (6 bases each). Germline assignment: CDR1 SGHTA and CDR2 FQGNSA. Between the trimmed V and J ends, which lost 7 bases and 8 bases, there was a span of 14 bases. The CDR3 loop spans 13 amino acids. CDR3 bases: TGTGCCAGCAAACGGGGGCGCGGTGGGGAGCTGTTTTTT. This translates into CASKRGRGGELFF. Using reference TRBV7-2 and TRBJ2-2 for the parts outside the CDR3, the full variable domain is GAGVSQSPSNKVTEKGKDVELRCDPISGHTALYWYRQSLGQGLEFLIYFQGNSAPDKSGLPSDRFSAERTGGSVSTLTIQRTQQEDSAVYLCASKRGRGGELFFGEGSRLTVL.

This clonotype has just a few counts. This rearrangement joins TRBV4-1 to TRBJ1-5; D unclear. Germline V gives CDR1 MGHRA, CDR2 YSYEKL. This CDR3 has 14 amino acids. Trimming removed 3 bases at V and 2 bases at J, with 8 bases between. The CDR3 protein is CASSQFAGNQPQHF. In DNA form, the CDR3 reads TGCGCCAGCAGCCAGTTCGCGGGCAATCAGCCCCAGCATTTT.

There are many counts of this clonotype. The J gene is TRBJ2-4, the V gene TRBV9; D unclear. Germline lookup yields CDR1 SGDLS and CDR2 YYNGEE. The CDR3 is 17 amino acids. V was shortened by 0 bases and J by 0 bases, with 13 bases between the two germline ends. CDR3 protein: CASSVGSGEEAKNIQYF. DNA of the CDR3: TGTGCCAGCAGCGTAGGCTCGGGCGAGGAAGCCAAAAACATTCAGTACTTC.

The J gene is TRBJ2-5, the V gene TRBV27, with TRBD2 identical over 12 bases. The V and J ends lost 6 bases and 5 bases, in that order; junction bases with no gene match: 7. Germline CDR1 and CDR2: MNHEY and SMNVEV (reference sequence). This CDR3 has 15 residues. CDR3: CASSATSGGMETQYF. In DNA, the CDR3 is TGTGCCAGCAGCGCAACTAGCGGGGGGATGGAGACCCAGTACTTC.

The chain recombines TRBV6-2 or TRBV6-3 with TRBJ1-1, with 8 bases fitting TRBD1. Germline-derived CDR1 and CDR2 are MNHEY and SVGEGT. After removal of 2 bases from V and 0 bases from J, the junction contained 8 bases not matched to a gene. The CDR3 contains 17 residues. The CDR3 DNA is TGTGCCAGCAGTTACGAGTCTGGGACAGGAGTGAACACTGAAGCTTTCTTT. Amino acid sequence: CASSYESGTGVNTEAFF.